Listed below are T cell receptor beta chains from one sample, sequenced in a study of cytomegalovirus exposure and HLA in healthy donors. The protocol was immunoSEQ multiplex PCR, while the TCRdb copy is restricted to in-frame clones and leaves out a portion. The table includes around 110,000 clones, about 79% detected once. The sequencing sample was made of PBMCs. The receptors originated from a man aged 25 to 40 in good health and CMV-seropositive. Each CDR3 is given with its conserved first and last residue. The order of the fields is J gene, V gene, CDR3 length, CDR3 protein.

TRBJ2-1 TRBV2 14 CASSAGQGTHEQFF
TRBJ1-6 TRBV6-5 14 CASSSDRGLSPLHF
TRBJ1-1 TRBV7-2 14 CASSLRITNTEAFF
TRBJ1-6 TRBV6-6 14 CASSSTGQGTPLHF
TRBJ1-3 TRBV7-8 15 CASSLERGTGNTIYF
TRBJ2-5 TRBV2 14 CASRPTSSQETQYF
TRBJ2-7 TRBV2 15 CASSEGIVNSYEQYF
TRBJ1-5 TRBV10-1 15 CASSTGGSCAQPQHF
TRBJ1-2 TRBV9 17 CASSVDSRTGGHYGYTF
TRBJ2-5 TRBV5-5 12 CASSTRGQTQYF
TRBJ2-7 TRBV7-9 16 CASSLGGQGRSYEQYF
TRBJ2-7 TRBV6-6 15 CASSYLLAASYEQYF
TRBJ2-7 TRBV6-6 13 CASSYSPWAGQYF
TRBJ2-1 TRBV9 15 CASSVALAALREQFF
TRBJ2-1 TRBV5-4 15 CASSLRLGDYNEQFF
TRBJ2-5 TRBV4-1 18 CASSQELNPGTPQETQYF
TRBJ1-3 TRBV2 17 CASRGTGNLVSGNTIYF
TRBJ2-2 TRBV6-5 14 CASSFVRGPGELFF
TRBJ2-3 TRBV5-6 17 CASSLSRSGQGTDTQYF
TRBJ2-7 TRBV5-1 15 CASSWGGEGSYEQYF